This T cell receptor beta chain was sequenced in a study of T cell repertoires in cytomegalovirus infection. Study results and limitations: HLA-C-restricted TCR beta clonotypes specific for CMV led the ex vivo response.

This clonotype was observed a few times. Its target is not known. This CDR3 has 13 amino acids. The trim removed 5 bases at V and 6 bases at J, leaving 6 bases unmatched. CDR1 is MGHDK, CDR2 SYGVNS, per germline. MiXCR, applied by TCRdb to the reads, yields one record per CDR3 protein. Here the sample spans 800,000 to 950,000 distinct CDR3 sequences, around a third being singletons. The origin of this receptor is a human donor in good health (CMV status not recorded). Some clones in this sample may be carry-over from other donors' samples. Source: cultured CD8+ T cells from PBMCs, taken from culture after CMV antigen stimulation. The chain couples TRBV25-1 to TRBJ1-1; 7 bases match TRBD1. In DNA, the CDR3 is TGTGCCAGCAGTCACAGGGGTGGACCTGAAGCTTTCTTT. Amino acids: CASSHRGGPEAFF.